The source of this TCR beta chain is a study of read filtering for tumor transcriptome and immune sequencing. The overall study: Mean patient age was 65.9 years, range about 45 to 85; approximately 17 male, 14 female. Per sample, TCR-region reads ranged about 4.05 to 10.27 million by IR-seq, about 75 to 1,300 by RNA-seq. Whole-transcriptome libraries were prepared after DNase treatment. Revised staging placed under ten patients in R-ISS I, over 15 in II, over 5 in III.

To note about this clonotype: A far larger clone is only one base removed, so a read error is likely.

The CDR3 is 12 amino acids. This library used roughly 430 ng RNA and molecular barcoded adaptors spanning alpha/delta and beta/gamma chains. One entry per CDR3 protein results from TCRdb running MiXCR on the reads. The repertoire holds tens of thousands of distinct CDR3 sequences, with roughly 18% as singletons. Material: a population of CD138-negative cells sorted from bone marrow. V is TRBV12-3 or TRBV12-4 and J is TRBJ1-1; D is undetermined. This TCR came from a donor at least 40 years old with multiple myeloma. Here the CDR3 reads CASGPVGAEAFF. The CDR3 region has the DNA TGTGCTAGTGGTCCGGTAGGCGCTGAAGCTTTCTTT.